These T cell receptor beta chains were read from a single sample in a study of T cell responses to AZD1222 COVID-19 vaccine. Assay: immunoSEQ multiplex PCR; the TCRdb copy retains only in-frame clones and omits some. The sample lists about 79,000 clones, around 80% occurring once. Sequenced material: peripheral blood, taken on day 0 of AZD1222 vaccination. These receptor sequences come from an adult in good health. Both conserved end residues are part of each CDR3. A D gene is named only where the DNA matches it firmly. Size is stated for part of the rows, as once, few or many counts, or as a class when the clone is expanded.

cdr3_aa: CATSWRQGPVQPQHF
cdr3_nt: TGTGCCACCAGCTGGCGGCAGGGCCCCGTTCAGCCCCAGCATTTT
d_call: .
clone_size: .
j_call: TRBJ1-5
v_call: TRBV15

cdr3_aa: CASSLTGFNQPQHF
cdr3_nt: TGTGCCAGCAGCCTTACAGGGTTCAATCAGCCCCAGCATTTT
d_call: .
clone_size: .
j_call: TRBJ1-5
v_call: TRBV6-2/TRBV6-3

cdr3_aa: CASSLVAQGLDVSYTF
cdr3_nt: TGTGCCAGCAGCTTAGTGGCACAGGGACTTGATGTAAGCTACACCTTC
d_call: .
clone_size: .
j_call: TRBJ1-2
v_call: TRBV7-6

cdr3_aa: CASSVGTGVSVLPYEQYF
cdr3_nt: TGTGCCAGCAGCGTGGGGACAGGGGTTTCCGTCCTACCCTACGAGCAGTACTTC
d_call: TRBD1
clone_size: .
j_call: TRBJ2-7
v_call: TRBV9

cdr3_aa: CASSEAEGLAKNIQYF
cdr3_nt: TGTGCCAGCAGTGAAGCGGAAGGACTAGCTAAAAACATTCAGTACTTC
d_call: TRBD2
clone_size: .
j_call: TRBJ2-4
v_call: TRBV6-1

cdr3_aa: CASNTGTRTDTQYF
cdr3_nt: TGTGCCAGCAATACCGGGACACGCACAGATACGCAGTATTTT
d_call: .
clone_size: .
j_call: TRBJ2-3
v_call: TRBV6-5

cdr3_aa: CASRQASPLHF
cdr3_nt: TGTGCCAGCAGGCAGGCATCACCCCTCCACTTT
d_call: .
clone_size: .
j_call: TRBJ1-6
v_call: TRBV2

cdr3_aa: CATSDFDQPQHF
cdr3_nt: TGTGCCACCAGTGATTTTGACCAGCCCCAGCATTTT
d_call: .
clone_size: .
j_call: TRBJ1-5
v_call: TRBV24-1

cdr3_aa: CASSLGLAGGETQYF
cdr3_nt: TGTGCCAGCAGCCTCGGACTAGCGGGGGGGGAGACCCAGTACTTC
d_call: TRBD2
clone_size: .
j_call: TRBJ2-5
v_call: TRBV9

cdr3_aa: CASGGGPGNTIYF
cdr3_nt: TGTGCCAGCGGCGGGGGTCCTGGAAACACCATATATTTT
d_call: .
clone_size: .
j_call: TRBJ1-3
v_call: TRBV6-5

cdr3_aa: CSGGGTGNTEAFF
cdr3_nt: TGCAGCGGGGGGGGTACAGGGAACACTGAAGCTTTCTTT
d_call: .
clone_size: few
j_call: TRBJ1-1
v_call: TRBV29-1

cdr3_aa: CASRPGFGADYGYTF
cdr3_nt: TGTGCCAGCAGGCCGGGATTCGGAGCAGACTATGGCTACACCTTC
d_call: .
clone_size: .
j_call: TRBJ1-2
v_call: TRBV27

cdr3_aa: CAISERGLATEQYF
cdr3_nt: TGTGCCATCAGTGAGAGGGGACTAGCGACCGAGCAGTACTTC
d_call: TRBD2
clone_size: .
j_call: TRBJ2-7
v_call: TRBV10-3

cdr3_aa: CASRDRTGANVLTF
cdr3_nt: TGCGCCAGCAGGGACAGAACTGGGGCCAACGTCCTGACTTTC
d_call: .
clone_size: .
j_call: TRBJ2-6
v_call: TRBV5-1

cdr3_aa: CASSPSRISYNEQFF
cdr3_nt: TGTGCCAGCAGCCCCAGTCGGATCAGTTACAATGAGCAGTTCTTC
d_call: .
clone_size: .
j_call: TRBJ2-1
v_call: TRBV7-2

cdr3_aa: CASSDWGTGTGELFF
cdr3_nt: TGTGCCAGCAGTGACTGGGGGACGGGCACCGGGGAGCTGTTTTTT
d_call: .
clone_size: .
j_call: TRBJ2-2
v_call: TRBV2

cdr3_aa: CASSQEGFKGTKTYEQYF
cdr3_nt: TGCGCCAGCAGCCAAGAGGGATTTAAGGGGACGAAGACCTACGAGCAGTACTTC
d_call: .
clone_size: few
j_call: TRBJ2-7
v_call: TRBV4-1

cdr3_aa: CASSFRESSYEQYF
cdr3_nt: TGTGCCAGCAGCTTCCGGGAGTCTTCCTACGAGCAGTACTTC
d_call: .
clone_size: .
j_call: TRBJ2-7
v_call: TRBV7-9

cdr3_aa: CASSEAGNYGYTF
cdr3_nt: TGTGCCAGCAGTGAAGCAGGAAACTATGGCTACACCTTC
d_call: .
clone_size: .
j_call: TRBJ1-2
v_call: TRBV6-1

cdr3_aa: CASNRETGANVLTF
cdr3_nt: TGTGCCAGCAACAGGGAGACTGGGGCCAACGTCCTGACTTTC
d_call: .
clone_size: .
j_call: TRBJ2-6
v_call: TRBV6-5

cdr3_aa: CASNREGGNEQFF
cdr3_nt: TGTGCCAGCAATCGGGAAGGGGGCAATGAGCAGTTCTTC
d_call: .
clone_size: .
j_call: TRBJ2-1
v_call: TRBV2

cdr3_aa: CASSTPFTRTGGYGYTF
cdr3_nt: TGTGCCAGCAGCACCCCCTTCACACGGACAGGAGGTTATGGCTACACCTTC
d_call: TRBD1
clone_size: .
j_call: TRBJ1-2
v_call: TRBV11-2

cdr3_aa: CASSLSISGQGHQPQHF
cdr3_nt: TGTGCCAGCAGTTTATCGATTTCGGGACAGGGGCATCAGCCCCAGCATTTT
d_call: TRBD1
clone_size: .
j_call: TRBJ1-5
v_call: TRBV27

cdr3_aa: CASSNRGLLFF
cdr3_nt: TGTGCCAGTAGTAATCGGGGGTTATTGTTCTTC
d_call: .
clone_size: .
j_call: TRBJ2-1
v_call: TRBV19

cdr3_aa: CASSNRAGVTDTQYF
cdr3_nt: TGTGCCAGCAGTAACCGAGCGGGAGTCACAGATACGCAGTATTTT
d_call: TRBD2
clone_size: .
j_call: TRBJ2-3
v_call: TRBV27

cdr3_aa: CASSLASGSTQHYEQYF
cdr3_nt: TGTGCCAGCAGCTTAGCTAGCGGGAGTACCCAACACTACGAGCAGTACTTC
d_call: TRBD2
clone_size: .
j_call: TRBJ2-7
v_call: TRBV7-6

cdr3_aa: CASSEQGVSNQPQHF
cdr3_nt: TGTGCCAGCAGTGAACAGGGGGTTAGCAATCAGCCCCAGCATTTT
d_call: TRBD1
clone_size: .
j_call: TRBJ1-5
v_call: TRBV6-1

cdr3_aa: CASSLTGTGLSQPQHF
cdr3_nt: TGTGCCAGTAGTTTAACCGGGACAGGGTTGAGTCAGCCCCAGCATTTT
d_call: TRBD1
clone_size: .
j_call: TRBJ1-5
v_call: TRBV19